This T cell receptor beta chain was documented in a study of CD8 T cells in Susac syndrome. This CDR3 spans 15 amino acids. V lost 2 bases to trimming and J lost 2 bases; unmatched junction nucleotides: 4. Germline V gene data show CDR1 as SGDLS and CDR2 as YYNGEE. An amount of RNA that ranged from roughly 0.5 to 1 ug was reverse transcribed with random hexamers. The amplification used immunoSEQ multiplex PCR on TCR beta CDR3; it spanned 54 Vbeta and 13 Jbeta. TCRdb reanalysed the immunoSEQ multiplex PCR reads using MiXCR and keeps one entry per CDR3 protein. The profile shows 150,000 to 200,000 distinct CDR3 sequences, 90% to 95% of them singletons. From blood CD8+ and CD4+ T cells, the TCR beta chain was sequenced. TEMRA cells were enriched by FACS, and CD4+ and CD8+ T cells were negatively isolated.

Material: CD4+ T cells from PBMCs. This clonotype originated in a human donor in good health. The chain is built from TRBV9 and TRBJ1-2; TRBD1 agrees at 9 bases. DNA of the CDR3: TGTGCCAGCAGCGTTGGGGGGACAGGGAACTATGGCTACACCTTC. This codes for CASSVGGTGNYGYTF.